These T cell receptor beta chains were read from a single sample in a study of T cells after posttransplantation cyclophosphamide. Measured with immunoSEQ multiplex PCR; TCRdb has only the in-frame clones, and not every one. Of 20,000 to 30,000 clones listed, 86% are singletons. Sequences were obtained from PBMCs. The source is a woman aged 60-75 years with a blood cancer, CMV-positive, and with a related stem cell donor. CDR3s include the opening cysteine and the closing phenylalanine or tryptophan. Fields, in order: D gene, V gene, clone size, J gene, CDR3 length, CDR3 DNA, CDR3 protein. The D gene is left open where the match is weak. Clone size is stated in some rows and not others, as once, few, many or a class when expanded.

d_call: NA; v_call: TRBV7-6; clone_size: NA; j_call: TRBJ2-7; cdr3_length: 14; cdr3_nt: TGTGCCAGCAGCTTACACCCAGGGACCTACGAGCAGTACTTC; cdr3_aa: CASSLHPGTYEQYF
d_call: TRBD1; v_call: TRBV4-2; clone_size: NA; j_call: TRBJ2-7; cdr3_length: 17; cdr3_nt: TGTGCCAGCAGCCAATTAAGACAGGGGGCCTTCGGGGGCGAGCAGTACTTC; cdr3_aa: CASSQLRQGAFGGEQYF
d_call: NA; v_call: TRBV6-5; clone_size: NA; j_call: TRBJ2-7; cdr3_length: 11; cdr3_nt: TGTGCCAGCAGAGGAGGATTGGTGGAATACTTC; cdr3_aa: CASRGGLVEYF
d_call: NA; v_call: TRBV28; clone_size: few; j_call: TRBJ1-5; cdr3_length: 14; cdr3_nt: TGTGCCAGCAGAACCAGCGGGGTTTTTCAGCCCCAGCATTTT; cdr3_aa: CASRTSGVFQPQHF
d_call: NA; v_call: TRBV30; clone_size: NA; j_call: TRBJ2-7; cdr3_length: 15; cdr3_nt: TGTGCCTGGAGATCTCTGGGGGACTCCTCCTACGAGCAGTACTTC; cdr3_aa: CAWRSLGDSSYEQYF
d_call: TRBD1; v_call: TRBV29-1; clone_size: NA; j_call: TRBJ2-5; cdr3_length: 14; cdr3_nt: TGCAGCGTTGCGGGGACAGGGGGCCGGGAGACCCAGTACTTC; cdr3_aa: CSVAGTGGRETQYF
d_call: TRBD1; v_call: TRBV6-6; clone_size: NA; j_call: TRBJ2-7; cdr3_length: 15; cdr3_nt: TGTGCCAGCAGTTTTCCGGACAGGGGCACCTACGAGCAGTACTTC; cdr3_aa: CASSFPDRGTYEQYF
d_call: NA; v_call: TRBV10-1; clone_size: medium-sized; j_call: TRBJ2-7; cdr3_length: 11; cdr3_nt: TGCGCCAGCAGTGTCGGGAACGAGCAGTACTTC; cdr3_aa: CASSVGNEQYF
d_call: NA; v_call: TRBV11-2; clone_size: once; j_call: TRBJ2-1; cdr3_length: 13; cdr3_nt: TGTGCCAGCAGCTTAGTGGTACCGCGGGAGCAGTTCTTC; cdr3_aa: CASSLVVPREQFF
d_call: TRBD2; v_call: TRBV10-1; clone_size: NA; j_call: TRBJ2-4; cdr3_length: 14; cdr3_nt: TGCGCCAGCAGGCCTAGCGGGGGCCCCCCACGTCAGTACTTC; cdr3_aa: CASRPSGGPPRQYF
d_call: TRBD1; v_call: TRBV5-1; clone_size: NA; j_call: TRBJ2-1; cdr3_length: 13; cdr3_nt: TGCGCCAGCACCCGACAGGGTCATGATGAGCAGTTCTTC; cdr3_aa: CASTRQGHDEQFF
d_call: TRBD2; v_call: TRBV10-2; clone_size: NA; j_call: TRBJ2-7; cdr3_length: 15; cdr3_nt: TGCGCCAGCAGGGGTCTAGCGGGAGGGACCTACGAGCAGTACTTC; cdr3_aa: CASRGLAGGTYEQYF
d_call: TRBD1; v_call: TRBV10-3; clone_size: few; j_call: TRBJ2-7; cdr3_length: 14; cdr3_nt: TGTGCCATCAGACAGGGGGCCCTAAATTACGAGCAGTACTTC; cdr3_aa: CAIRQGALNYEQYF
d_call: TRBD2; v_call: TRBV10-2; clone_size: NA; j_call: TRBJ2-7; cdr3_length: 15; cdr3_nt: TGCGCCAGCAGTGCTCTAGCGGGCGTCTCCTACGAGCAGTACTTC; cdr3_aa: CASSALAGVSYEQYF
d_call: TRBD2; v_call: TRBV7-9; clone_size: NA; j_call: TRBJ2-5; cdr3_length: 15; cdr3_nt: TGTGCCAGCAGCTTAGTGGCGGGAGTCTTGGAGACCCAGTACTTC; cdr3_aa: CASSLVAGVLETQYF
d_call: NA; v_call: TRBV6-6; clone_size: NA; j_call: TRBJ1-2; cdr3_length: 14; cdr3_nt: TGTGCCAGCAGAGAGGACAGCAGAAGCTATGGCTACACCTTC; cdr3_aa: CASREDSRSYGYTF
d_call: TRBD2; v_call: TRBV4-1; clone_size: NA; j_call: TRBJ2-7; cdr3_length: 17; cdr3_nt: TGCGCCAGCAGCCAAGAGGGGCGGCTAGCGGGACCCTACGAGCAGTACTTC; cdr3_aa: CASSQEGRLAGPYEQYF
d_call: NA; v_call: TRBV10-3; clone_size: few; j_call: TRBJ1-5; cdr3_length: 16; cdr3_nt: TGTGCCATCAGTGAGTCGACTAGGGCTGGCAATCAGCCCCAGCATTTT; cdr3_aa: CAISESTRAGNQPQHF
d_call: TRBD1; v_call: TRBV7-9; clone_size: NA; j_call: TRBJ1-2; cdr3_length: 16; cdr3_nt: TGTGCCAGCAGCTTAGGAGAGGACAGGCAGAACTATGGCTACACCTTC; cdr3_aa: CASSLGEDRQNYGYTF
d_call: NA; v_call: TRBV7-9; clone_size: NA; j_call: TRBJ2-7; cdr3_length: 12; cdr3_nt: TGTGCCAGCAGCTTATTAGCGTACGAGCAGTACTTC; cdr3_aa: CASSLLAYEQYF
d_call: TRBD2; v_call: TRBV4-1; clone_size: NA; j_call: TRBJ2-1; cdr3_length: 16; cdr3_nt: TGCGCCAGCAGCCAAGTCGTCGGGAGGGCCGCCTATGAGCAGTTCTTC; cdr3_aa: CASSQVVGRAAYEQFF
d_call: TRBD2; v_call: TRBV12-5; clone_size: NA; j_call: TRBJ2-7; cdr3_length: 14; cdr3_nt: TGTGCTAGTGGTTTGGGCGGGAGATTTCGGGAGCAGTACTTC; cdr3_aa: CASGLGGRFREQYF
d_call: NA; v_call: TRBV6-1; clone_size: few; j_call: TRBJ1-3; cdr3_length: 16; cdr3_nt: TGTGCCAGCAGTGAAGGATGGCAGGGATTTGGAAACACCATATATTTT; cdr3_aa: CASSEGWQGFGNTIYF
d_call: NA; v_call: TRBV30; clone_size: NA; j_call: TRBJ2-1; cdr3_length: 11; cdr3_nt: TGTGCCTGGAGTGTAGGCGGGGCACCGTTCTTC; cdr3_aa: CAWSVGGAPFF
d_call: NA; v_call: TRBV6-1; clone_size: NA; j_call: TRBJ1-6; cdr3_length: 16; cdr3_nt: TGTGCCAGCAGTGAACCCAGCGGGGGGCGTAATTCACCCCTCCACTTT; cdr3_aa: CASSEPSGGRNSPLHF
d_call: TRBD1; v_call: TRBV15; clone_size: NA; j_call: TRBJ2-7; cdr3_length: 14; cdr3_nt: TGTGCCACCAGCAGAGGAGGGACAGAATACGAGCAGTACTTC; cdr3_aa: CATSRGGTEYEQYF
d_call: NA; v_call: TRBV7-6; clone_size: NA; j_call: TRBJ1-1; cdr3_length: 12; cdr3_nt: TGTGCCAGCAATGAGTTGAACACTGAAGCTTTCTTT; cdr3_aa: CASNELNTEAFF
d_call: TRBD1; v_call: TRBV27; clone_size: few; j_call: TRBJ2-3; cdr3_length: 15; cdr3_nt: TGTGCCAGCGGATCGACAGGGGGCGTTGAAGATACGCAGTATTTT; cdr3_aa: CASGSTGGVEDTQYF
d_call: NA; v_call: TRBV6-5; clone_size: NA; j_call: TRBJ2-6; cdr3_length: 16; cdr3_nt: TGTGCCAGCAGTTTTCGACCAGGGGCTGGGGCCAACGTCCTGACTTTC; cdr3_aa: CASSFRPGAGANVLTF
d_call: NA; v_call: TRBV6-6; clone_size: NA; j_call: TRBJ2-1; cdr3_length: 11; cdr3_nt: TGTGCCAGCAGCCAGGGGAATGAGCAGTTCTTC; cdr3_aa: CASSQGNEQFF
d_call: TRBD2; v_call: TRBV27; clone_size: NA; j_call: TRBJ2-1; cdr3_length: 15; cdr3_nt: TGTGCCAGCGCGTTCAAGCCTAGCGGGATAAGTGAGCAGTTCTTC; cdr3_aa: CASAFKPSGISEQFF
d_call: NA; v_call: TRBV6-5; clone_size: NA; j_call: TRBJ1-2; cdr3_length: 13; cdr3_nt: TGTGCCACCCGGACAGCCCCTAACTATGGCTACACCTTC; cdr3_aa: CATRTAPNYGYTF
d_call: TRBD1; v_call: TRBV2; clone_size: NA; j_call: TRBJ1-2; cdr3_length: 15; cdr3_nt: TGTGCCAGCAGCCGGGACAGCCTCCTGGGCTATGGCTACACCTTC; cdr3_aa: CASSRDSLLGYGYTF
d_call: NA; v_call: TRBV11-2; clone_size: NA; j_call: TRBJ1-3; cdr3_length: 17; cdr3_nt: TGTGCCAGCAGCCTACTACTGTCAGCTGACTCTGGAAACACCATATATTTT; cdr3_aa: CASSLLLSADSGNTIYF
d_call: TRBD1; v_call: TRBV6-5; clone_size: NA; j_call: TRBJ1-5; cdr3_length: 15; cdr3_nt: TGTGCCAGCAGAAAACAGGGGGCTAACAATCAGCCCCAGCATTTT; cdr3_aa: CASRKQGANNQPQHF
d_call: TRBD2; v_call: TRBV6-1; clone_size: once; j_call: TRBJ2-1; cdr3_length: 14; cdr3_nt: TGTGCCAGTGGACTAGCGGCGGGCTACAATGAGCAGTTCTTC; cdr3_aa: CASGLAAGYNEQFF
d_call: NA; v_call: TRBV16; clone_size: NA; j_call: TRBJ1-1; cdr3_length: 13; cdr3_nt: TGTGCCAGCAGCCCTCACATGAACACTGAAGCTTTCTTT; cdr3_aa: CASSPHMNTEAFF
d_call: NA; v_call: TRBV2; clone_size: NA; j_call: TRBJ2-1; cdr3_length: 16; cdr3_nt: TGTGCCAGCAGTGAACGGGGGACTTCCTCCTACAATGAGCAGTTCTTC; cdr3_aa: CASSERGTSSYNEQFF
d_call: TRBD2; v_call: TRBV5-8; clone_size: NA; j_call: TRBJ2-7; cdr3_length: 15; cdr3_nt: TGTGCCAGCAGCTTGGCCGGGAGGGTATTCTACGAGCAGTACTTC; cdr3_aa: CASSLAGRVFYEQYF
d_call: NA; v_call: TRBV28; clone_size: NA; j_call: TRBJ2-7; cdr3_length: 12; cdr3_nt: TGTGCCAGCAGTCCTACCCTGAGCAAGCAGTACTTC; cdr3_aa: CASSPTLSKQYF
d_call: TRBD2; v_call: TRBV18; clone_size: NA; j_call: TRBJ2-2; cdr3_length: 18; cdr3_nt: TGTGCCAGCTCCAAGACATTCCGGGACTACCGAAGAACCGGGGAGCTGTTTTTT; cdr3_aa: CASSKTFRDYRRTGELFF
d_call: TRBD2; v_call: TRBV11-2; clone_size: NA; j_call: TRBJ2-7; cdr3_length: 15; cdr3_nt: TGTGCCAGCAGCCCCGGACTAGCGGGAGAGGACGAGCAGTACTTC; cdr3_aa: CASSPGLAGEDEQYF
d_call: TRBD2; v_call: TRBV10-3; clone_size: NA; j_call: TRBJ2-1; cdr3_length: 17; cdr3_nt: TGTGCCATCAGTGAGTCGGGTTTACTAGCGGGAGAAGGAGAGCAGTTCTTC; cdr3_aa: CAISESGLLAGEGEQFF
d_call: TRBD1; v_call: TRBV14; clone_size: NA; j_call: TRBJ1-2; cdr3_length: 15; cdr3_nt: TGTGCCAGCAGCCAAGTGAGGGGGCAGCTTGGTGGCTACACCTTC; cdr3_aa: CASSQVRGQLGGYTF
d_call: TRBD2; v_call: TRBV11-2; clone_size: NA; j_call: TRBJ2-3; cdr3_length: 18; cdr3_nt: TGTGCCAGCAGCCGTAGGATAGTAGCGGGAGGGGGCACAGATACGCAGTATTTT; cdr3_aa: CASSRRIVAGGGTDTQYF
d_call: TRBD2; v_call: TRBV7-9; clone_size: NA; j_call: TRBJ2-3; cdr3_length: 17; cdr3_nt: TGTGCCAGCAGCCCCCCATTCAGGACTAGCGGGGTTGGTACGCAGTATTTT; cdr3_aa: CASSPPFRTSGVGTQYF
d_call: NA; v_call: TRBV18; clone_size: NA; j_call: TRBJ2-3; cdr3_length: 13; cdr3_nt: TGTGCCAGCTCACCCCCTAGCACAGATACGCAGTATTTT; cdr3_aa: CASSPPSTDTQYF
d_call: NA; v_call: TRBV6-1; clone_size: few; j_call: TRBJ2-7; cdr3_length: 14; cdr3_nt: TGTGCCAGCAGTGAAGATAGCAGCTCCTACGAGCAGTACTTC; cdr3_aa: CASSEDSSSYEQYF
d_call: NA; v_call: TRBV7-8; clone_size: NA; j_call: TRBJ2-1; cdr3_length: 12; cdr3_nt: TGTGCCAGCAGCTTATCTTACAATGAGCAGTTCTTC; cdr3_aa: CASSLSYNEQFF
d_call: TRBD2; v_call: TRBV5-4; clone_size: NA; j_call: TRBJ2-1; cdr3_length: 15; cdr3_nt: TGTGCCAGCAGCGGCCCCGGGACTAGGTCTGTTGAGCAGTTCTTC; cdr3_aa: CASSGPGTRSVEQFF